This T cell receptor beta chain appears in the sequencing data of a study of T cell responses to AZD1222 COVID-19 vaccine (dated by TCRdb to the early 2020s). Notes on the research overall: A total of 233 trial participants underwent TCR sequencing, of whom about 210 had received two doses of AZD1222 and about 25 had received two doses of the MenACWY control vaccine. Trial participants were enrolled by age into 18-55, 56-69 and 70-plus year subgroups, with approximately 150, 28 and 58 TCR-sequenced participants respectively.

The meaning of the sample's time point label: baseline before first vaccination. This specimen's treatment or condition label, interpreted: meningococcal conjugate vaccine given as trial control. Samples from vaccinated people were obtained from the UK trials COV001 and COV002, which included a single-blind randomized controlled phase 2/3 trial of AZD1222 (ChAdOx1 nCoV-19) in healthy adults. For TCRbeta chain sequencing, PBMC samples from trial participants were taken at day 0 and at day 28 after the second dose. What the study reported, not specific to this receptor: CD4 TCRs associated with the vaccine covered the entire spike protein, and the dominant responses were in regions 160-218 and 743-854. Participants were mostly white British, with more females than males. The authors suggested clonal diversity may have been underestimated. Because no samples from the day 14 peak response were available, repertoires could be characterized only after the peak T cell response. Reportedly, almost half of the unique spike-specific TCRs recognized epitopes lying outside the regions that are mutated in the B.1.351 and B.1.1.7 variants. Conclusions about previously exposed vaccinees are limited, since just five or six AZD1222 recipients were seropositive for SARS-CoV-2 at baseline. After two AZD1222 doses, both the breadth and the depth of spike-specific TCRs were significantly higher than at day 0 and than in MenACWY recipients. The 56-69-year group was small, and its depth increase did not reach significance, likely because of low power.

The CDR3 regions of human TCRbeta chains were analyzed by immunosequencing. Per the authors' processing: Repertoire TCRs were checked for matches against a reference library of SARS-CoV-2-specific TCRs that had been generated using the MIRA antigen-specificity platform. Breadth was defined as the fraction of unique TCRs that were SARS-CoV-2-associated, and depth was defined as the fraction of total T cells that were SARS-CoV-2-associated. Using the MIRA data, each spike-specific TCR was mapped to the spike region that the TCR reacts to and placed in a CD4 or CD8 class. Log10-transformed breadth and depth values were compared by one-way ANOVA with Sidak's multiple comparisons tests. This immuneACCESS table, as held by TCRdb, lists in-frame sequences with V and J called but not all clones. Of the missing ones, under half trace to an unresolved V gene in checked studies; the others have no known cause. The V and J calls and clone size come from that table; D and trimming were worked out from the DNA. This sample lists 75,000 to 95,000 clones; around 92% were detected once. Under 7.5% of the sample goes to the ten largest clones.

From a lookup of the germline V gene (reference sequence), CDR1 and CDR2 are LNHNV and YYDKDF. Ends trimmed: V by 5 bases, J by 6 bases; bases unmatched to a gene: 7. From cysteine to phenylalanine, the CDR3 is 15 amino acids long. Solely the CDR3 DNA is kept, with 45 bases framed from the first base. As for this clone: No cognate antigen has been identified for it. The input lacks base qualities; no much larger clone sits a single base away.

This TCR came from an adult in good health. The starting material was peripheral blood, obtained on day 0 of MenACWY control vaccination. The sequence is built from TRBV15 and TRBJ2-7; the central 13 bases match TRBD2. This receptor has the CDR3 CATSPRTSGSPEQYF. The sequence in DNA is TGTGCCACCAGCCCAAGGACTAGCGGGAGCCCCGAGCAGTACTTC. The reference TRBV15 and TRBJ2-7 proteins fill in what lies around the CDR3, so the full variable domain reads DAMVIQNPRYQVTQFGKPVTLSCSQTLNHNVMYWYQQKSSQAPKLLFHYYDKDFNNEADTPDNFQSRRPNTSFCFLDIRSPGLGDTAMYLCATSPRTSGSPEQYFGPGTRLTVT.